This TCR beta chain was profiled in a study of cytomegalovirus exposure and HLA in healthy donors. Trimming took off 5 bases at V and 4 bases at J, with 12 bases between the two ends. The CDR3 totals 13 residues. The germline V gene encodes CDR1 SGHTS and CDR2 YDEGEE. General study findings and limits: In a later analysis, across HLA loci, associated TCR counts were highest for DRB1, lowest for HLA-C.

About this clone: What it binds is unknown.

Primers for the PCR totalled 60 Vbeta and 13 Jbeta. Only in-frame clones appear in the TCRdb table, and some are missing; sequencing was by immunoSEQ multiplex PCR. The repertoire includes 170,000 or so clones, about four fifths of them detected once, and more than 1.5% sits in the top ten. The receptor comes from a man aged 45-60 years in good health and CMV-seronegative. The J gene is TRBJ2-5, the V gene TRBV5-8; tentatively, D is TRBD1 (6 bases). Sample: PBMCs. CDR3 DNA sequence: TGTGCCAGCAGTATTTCAGGGGCAGAGACCCAGTACTTC. The encoded protein is CASSISGAETQYF.